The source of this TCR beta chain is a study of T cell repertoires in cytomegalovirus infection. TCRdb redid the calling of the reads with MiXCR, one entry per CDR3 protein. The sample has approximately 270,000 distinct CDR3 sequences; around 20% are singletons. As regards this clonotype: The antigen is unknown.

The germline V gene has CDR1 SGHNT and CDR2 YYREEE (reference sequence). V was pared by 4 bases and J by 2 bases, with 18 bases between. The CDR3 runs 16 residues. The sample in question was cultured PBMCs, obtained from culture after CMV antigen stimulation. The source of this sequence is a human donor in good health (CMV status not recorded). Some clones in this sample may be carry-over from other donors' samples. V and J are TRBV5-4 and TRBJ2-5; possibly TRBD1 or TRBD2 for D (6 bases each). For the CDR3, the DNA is TGTGCCAGCAGCCCTAGCGTGGGGGGCTCTCAAGAGACCCAGTACTTC. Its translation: CASSPSVGGSQETQYF.